Each of the 19 T cell receptor beta chains below was sequenced from the same sample in a study of T cell responses to AZD1222 COVID-19 vaccine. Repertoires were generated with immunoSEQ multiplex PCR, while TCRdb's copy carries only in-frame clones and drops some. Of about 72,000 clones listed, about nine tenths are singletons. This specimen was peripheral blood, taken on day 0 of AZD1222 vaccination. The source is an adult in good health.

This chain uses TRBV9 with TRBJ1-1; D not certain. CDR3 length: 16 residues. V was clipped by 0 bases and J by 0 bases, with 12 bases between them. Germline V gene data show CDR1 as SGDLS and CDR2 as YYNGEE. The CDR3, as DNA: TGTGCCAGCAGCGTAGCTTCCACACCCTTGAACACTGAAGCTTTCTTT. It specifies CASSVASTPLNTEAFF.

The rearrangement uses TRBV13 and TRBJ2-5, with 7 bases that match TRBD2. Trimming removed 1 base from V and 2 bases from J; junction bases left unmatched: 1. Germline CDR1 reads PRHDT; CDR2 reads FYEKMQ (reference sequence). The CDR3 is made up of 14 amino acids. The CDR3 sequence is CASSLVGGQETQYF. DNA for the CDR3: TGTGCCAGCAGCTTAGTGGGGGGGCAAGAGACCCAGTACTTC.

This rearrangement joins TRBV5-6 to TRBJ2-3; 9 nucleotides match TRBD2. The V and J ends lost 5 bases and 4 bases, in that order; junction bases with no gene match: 11. The CDR3 is made up of 16 amino acids. CDR1 and CDR2 (germline): SGHDT, YYEEEE. Here the CDR3 DNA reads TGTGCCAGCAGTTGGGCAGCCAGCGGGGGGTCAGATACGCAGTATTTT. Translating it yields CASSWAASGGSDTQYF.

This chain connects TRBV19 to TRBJ2-3; D remains ambiguous. V gave up 3 bases and J gave up 1 base, with 17 bases separating them. From germline, CDR1 is LNHDA and CDR2 SQIVND (reference sequence). This CDR3 spans 17 amino acids. The CDR3 sequence is CASSIGELSQRTDTQYF. CDR3 DNA: TGTGCCAGTAGTATTGGAGAGCTATCACAACGCACAGATACGCAGTATTTT. Based on the CDR3 plus reference TRBV19 and TRBJ2-3, the full variable domain is DGGITQSPKYLFRKEGQNVTLSCEQNLNHDAMYWYRQDPGQGLRLIYYSQIVNDFQKGDIAEGYSVSREKKESFPLTVTSAQKNPTAFYLCASSIGELSQRTDTQYFGPGTRLTVL.

V gene TRBV7-2 combines with J gene TRBJ1-1; no reliable D call. Trimming stripped 2 bases from V and 0 bases from J, with 7 bases between. From germline, CDR1 is SGHTA and CDR2 FQGNSA. This CDR3 has 14 residues. The CDR3 DNA is TGTGCCAGCAGCTTAAGGCAGATGAACACTGAAGCTTTCTTT. Protein sequence: CASSLRQMNTEAFF.

The V and J genes are TRBV30 and TRBJ2-2, with a weak D call TRBD2 (5 bases). Germline assignment: CDR1 GTSNPN and CDR2 SVGIG (reference sequence). The CDR3 sequence is 18 residues long. Trimming shortened V by 2 bases and J by 4 bases, and 23 bases separated the two germline ends. In DNA form, the CDR3 reads TGTGCCTGGAGTACCCCGCTCCGGGATCCCAGGTTCACCGGGGAGCTGTTTTTT. This encodes CAWSTPLRDPRFTGELFF.

The chain couples TRBV30 to TRBJ2-1; 7 nucleotides match TRBD1. Germline loops: CDR1 GTSNPN, CDR2 SVGIG (reference sequence). There are 15 residues in the CDR3. Trimming at V came to 6 bases and at J to 8 bases, leaving 16 bases not matched to a gene. In DNA form, the CDR3 reads TGTGCCTGCCCCCCTAACAGGGGCCCCACGGATGAGCAGTTCTTC. Encoded protein: CACPPNRGPTDEQFF.

The V call is TRBV28, the J call TRBJ1-2; TRBD1 matches at 9 bases. This CDR3 spans 14 amino acids. V was pared by 2 bases and J by 10 bases, with 8 bases of the junction left unmatched. Germline CDR1 is MDHEN and CDR2 is SYDVKM. The CDR3 loop is CASSLDRGFFVYTF. The CDR3 nucleotides are TGTGCCAGCAGTTTAGACAGGGGGTTTTTTGTCTACACCTTC.

The chain has TRBV7-3 and TRBJ2-3; D gene ambiguous. The ends were cut back, 4 bases at V and 6 bases at J, with 11 bases in the middle. Looked up from germline, CDR1 is SGHTA and CDR2 is FQGTGA. This CDR3 is 13 amino acids long. The CDR3: CASSSTGLDTQYF. Here the CDR3 DNA reads TGTGCCAGCAGCTCTACGGGCCTCGATACGCAGTATTTT.

The chain joins TRBV19 to TRBJ2-2; D is undetermined. This CDR3 has 15 residues. In germline, CDR1 is LNHDA, CDR2 SQIVND (reference sequence). V gave up 2 bases and J gave up 4 bases, with 11 bases separating them. The CDR3 coding sequence is TGTGCCAGTAGTATAATGCAGTATGCCACCGGGGAGCTGTTTTTT. Its translation is CASSIMQYATGELFF.

V is TRBV7-9 and J is TRBJ2-1; D perhaps matches TRBD1 (5 bases). This CDR3 has 13 residues. The V end was cut by 4 bases, the J end by 4 bases, with 8 bases between. The germline V gene has CDR1 SEHNR and CDR2 FQNEAQ (reference sequence). CDR3 loop: CASSSQGYNEQFF. The CDR3 DNA sequence: TGTGCCAGCAGCTCGCAGGGTTACAATGAGCAGTTCTTC.

The chain joins TRBV30 to TRBJ1-1, with D possibly being TRBD1 (6 bases). V was pared by 5 bases and J by 6 bases, with 10 bases between. Per the germline V gene, CDR1 is GTSNPN and CDR2 is SVGIG (reference sequence). This CDR3 has 11 residues. CDR3 loop: CAWWGGPEAFF. The CDR3 region has the DNA TGTGCCTGGTGGGGGGGCCCTGAAGCTTTCTTT.

This clone was observed a few times. The chain carries TRBV6-4 and TRBJ2-2; D unresolved. Per the germline V gene, CDR1 is MRHNA and CDR2 is SNTAGT. V gave up 4 bases and J gave up 6 bases, with 3 bases separating them. The CDR3 extends over 11 amino acids. The CDR3 reads CASSAAGELFF. CDR3 nucleotide sequence: TGTGCCAGCAGTGCTGCCGGGGAGCTGTTTTTT.

The V and J genes are TRBV28 and TRBJ2-1; 11 bases are shared with TRBD1. The CDR3 extends over 16 amino acids. The J segment lost 8 bases and the V segment lost 6 bases, leaving 12 bases of the junction unmatched. Germline-derived CDR1 and CDR2 are MDHEN and SYDVKM. CDR3: CASRVGGTGGVDEQFF. The CDR3 DNA is TGTGCCAGCAGGGTGGGCGGGACAGGGGGTGTCGATGAGCAGTTCTTC.

The chain couples TRBV18 to TRBJ2-2; D is uncertain. Germline V lookup: CDR1 KGHSH, CDR2 LQKENI. Trimming took 2 bases from V and 0 from J, leaving 10 bases between them. The CDR3 runs to 16 residues. For the CDR3, the DNA is TGTGCCAGCTCACCATATGCTGGCGCGAACACCGGGGAGCTGTTTTTT. Translation gives CASSPYAGANTGELFF.

This clone was counted a few times. V is TRBV3-1 (or the pseudogene TRBV3-2) and J is TRBJ1-1; no clear D gene. This CDR3 spans 12 amino acids. Trimming removed 4 bases at V and 2 bases at J, with 5 bases between. CDR1 LGHDT and CDR2 YNNKEL come from the germline V gene (reference sequence). DNA for the CDR3: TGTGCCAGCAGCCGACAAAACACTGAAGCTTTCTTT. Its translation: CASSRQNTEAFF.

V and J are TRBV6-2 or TRBV6-3 and TRBJ2-2; D is possibly TRBD1 or TRBD2 (5 bases each). The V gene's germline CDR1 is MNHEY and CDR2 SVGEGT. V dropped 4 bases and J dropped 7 bases, with 13 bases sitting between them. The CDR3 contains 14 residues. The CDR3 sequence is CASSLGGGVGELFF. The CDR3 coding sequence is TGTGCCAGCAGTTTGGGTGGGGGAGTCGGGGAGCTGTTTTTT.

J is TRBJ1-5 and V is TRBV19; a weak D match, TRBD1 (5 bases). CDR3 length: 17 residues. V was clipped by 5 bases and J by 3 bases, with 20 bases between them. Per the germline V gene, CDR1 is LNHDA and CDR2 is SQIVND (reference sequence). CDR3 amino acids: CASSPGLFQGPNQPQHF. The CDR3 DNA sequence: TGTGCCAGTAGTCCAGGGCTCTTCCAGGGACCCAATCAGCCCCAGCATTTT. Filled out from reference TRBV19 and TRBJ1-5, the complete variable domain reads DGGITQSPKYLFRKEGQNVTLSCEQNLNHDAMYWYRQDPGQGLRLIYYSQIVNDFQKGDIAEGYSVSREKKESFPLTVTSAQKNPTAFYLCASSPGLFQGPNQPQHFGDGTRLSIL.

The chain has TRBV15 and TRBJ1-2, with D tentatively TRBD1 (5 bases). CDR3 length: 15 amino acids. V was cut by 3 bases and J by 3 bases, with 14 bases left in between. Germline CDR1 reads LNHNV; CDR2 reads YYDKDF (reference sequence). CDR3 nucleotides: TGTGCCACCAGCAGGGGGTCACGGGGGGACTATGGCTACACCTTC. Protein: CATSRGSRGDYGYTF.